Given below is one T cell receptor (beta chain) in context. Its matching antigen is unknown. This entry belongs to a study of T cell responses to AZD1222 COVID-19 vaccine. Assay used: immunoSEQ multiplex PCR; TCRdb lists only in-frame clones, some missing. The sample records roughly 4,700 clones, 75% to 90% being singletons. Study-level results: CD4 TCRs associated with vaccination spanned spike, dominating at 160-218 and 743-854. Only a handful of individuals given AZD1222 were seropositive at baseline. Donors skewed white British and female; clonal diversity was possibly underestimated. A rise in Spike-specific TCR breadth and depth followed two AZD1222 doses.

With 0 bases removed from V and 5 bases from J, the gap between germline ends came to 11 bases. Germline V gene data show CDR1 as MNHNS and CDR2 as SASEGT. CDR3 length: 15 amino acids. The source material was peripheral blood, sampled 28 days after the second AZD1222 dose. The sequence derives from an adult who received the AZD1222 COVID-19 vaccine. V gene TRBV6-1 combines with J gene TRBJ1-5; D is uncertain. The CDR3 coding sequence is TGTGCCAGCAGTGAAGCGGGCCACCGATATCAGCCCCAGCATTTT. This gives the protein CASSEAGHRYQPQHF.